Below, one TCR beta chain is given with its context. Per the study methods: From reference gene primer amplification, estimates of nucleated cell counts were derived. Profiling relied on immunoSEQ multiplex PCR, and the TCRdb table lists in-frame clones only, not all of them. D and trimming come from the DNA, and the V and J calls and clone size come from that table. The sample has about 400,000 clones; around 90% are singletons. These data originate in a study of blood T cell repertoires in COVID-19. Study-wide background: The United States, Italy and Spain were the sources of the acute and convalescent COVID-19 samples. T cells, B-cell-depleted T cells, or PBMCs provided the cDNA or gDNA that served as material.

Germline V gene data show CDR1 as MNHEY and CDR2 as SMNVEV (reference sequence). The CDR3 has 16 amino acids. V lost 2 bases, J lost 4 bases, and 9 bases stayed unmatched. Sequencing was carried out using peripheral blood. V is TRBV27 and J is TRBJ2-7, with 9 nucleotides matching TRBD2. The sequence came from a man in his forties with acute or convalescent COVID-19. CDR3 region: CASSLAGGPFGYEQYF. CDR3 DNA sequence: TGTGCCAGCAGTTTAGCGGGAGGGCCGTTTGGGTACGAGCAGTACTTC.